The next 22 T cell receptor beta chains were all read from a single sample in a study of cytomegalovirus exposure and HLA in healthy donors. 60 Vbeta and 13 Jbeta primers were used in PCR. Sequenced by immunoSEQ multiplex PCR; TCRdb stores in-frame clones only, minus some. The data hold 170,000 or so clones, with approximately 80% observed a single time. The sequencing input was PBMCs. These receptors all come from a man in his fifties or sixties in good health and CMV-seronegative.

This clone was observed a few times. The chain links TRBV2 to TRBJ1-5, with a weak D call TRBD1 (6 bases). CDR3 size: 14 residues. Trimming left V 4 bases short and J 6 bases short, with 13 bases between. Germline CDR1 reads SNHLY; CDR2 reads FYNNEI. The CDR3 DNA reads TGTGCCAGCAGTGTACAGGGAAGGGGTCAGCCCCAGCATTTT. Translating it yields CASSVQGRGQPQHF.

V gene TRBV14 combines with J gene TRBJ2-6; 12 nucleotides match TRBD1. Unmatched junction bases numbered 6, after V lost 2 bases and J lost 4 bases. Germline CDR1 and CDR2: SGHDN and FVKESK. The CDR3 is made up of 18 amino acids. The CDR3 reads CASSQTGQGALGANVLTF. The CDR3 DNA follows: TGTGCCAGCAGCCAAACGGGACAGGGGGCGCTGGGGGCCAACGTCCTGACTTTC.

CDR3 nucleotide sequence: TGTGCCACCAGCGCGCCGCGGGCGGGAAGGGAGACCCAGTACTTC. Amino acid sequence: CATSAPRAGRETQYF. This chain joins TRBV15 and TRBJ2-5; D perhaps matches TRBD2 (6 bases). The V gene's germline CDR1 is LNHNV and CDR2 YYDKDF (reference sequence). Between the trimmed V and J ends, which lost 5 bases and 5 bases, there was a span of 18 bases. This CDR3 region has 15 residues.

The chain joins TRBV6-1 to TRBJ2-1, with TRBD2 matching over 13 bases. From germline, CDR1 is MNHNS and CDR2 SASEGT. V gave up 1 base and J gave up 9 bases; unmatched junction bases: 9. There are 17 residues in the CDR3. This CDR3 reads CASSEGLSGLAGIEQFF. CDR3 in DNA: TGTGCCAGCAGTGAAGGTCTGTCGGGACTAGCGGGAATTGAGCAGTTCTTC.

The chain carries TRBV5-6 and TRBJ1-4; the D is unclear. Trimming left V 4 bases short and J 0 bases short, with 7 bases between. Germline assignment: CDR1 SGHDT and CDR2 YYEEEE. The CDR3 has 14 amino acids. Here the CDR3 reads CASSIHPTNEKLFF. The CDR3 DNA follows: TGTGCCAGCAGCATCCATCCAACTAATGAAAAACTGTTTTTT.

The count of this clone is one. The chain uses TRBV28 and TRBJ1-5; D might be TRBD1 (5 bases). Germline V gene data show CDR1 as MDHEN and CDR2 as SYDVKM. The CDR3 is made up of 18 amino acids. V lost 6 bases and J lost 1, with 22 bases in between. The CDR3 loop is CASRSTGVADLSNQPQHF. In DNA, the CDR3 is TGTGCCAGCAGGAGTACGGGGGTGGCAGACTTAAGCAATCAGCCCCAGCATTTT.

The chain links TRBV7-9 to TRBJ1-2; D gene unclear. This CDR3 comprises 13 residues. CDR1 is SEHNR and CDR2 is FQNEAQ in the germline V gene (reference sequence). V was trimmed by 1 base and J by 6 bases, leaving 9 bases between them. CDR3 bases: TGTGCCAGCAGCTTAGGGGCCACAGATGGCTACACCTTC. Translating it yields CASSLGATDGYTF.

This chain uses TRBV7-8 with TRBJ2-3, with 10 bases matching TRBD2. CDR1 is SGHVS, CDR2 FQNEAQ, per germline. The junction had 5 bases not matched to a gene; V was cut back by 1 base and J by 4 bases. CDR3 size: 16 residues. CDR3 amino acids: CASSLGLAGDPDTQYF. CDR3 nucleotide sequence: TGTGCCAGCAGCTTAGGGCTAGCGGGAGACCCAGATACGCAGTATTTT.

Here the CDR3 DNA reads TGCGCCAGCAGCTTGGAAAGGGGTTCCGGTAATTCACCCCTCCACTTT. Its translation: CASSLERGSGNSPLHF. The chain links TRBV5-1 to TRBJ1-6; a possible D gene is TRBD1 (5 bases). The CDR3 length is 16 residues. Germline V CDR1 and CDR2: SGHRS, YFSETQ. The ends were cut back, 0 bases at V and 6 bases at J, with 13 bases in the middle. The entire variable domain, with the rest obtained from reference TRBV5-1 and TRBJ1-6, is as follows: KAGVTQTPRYLIKTRGQQVTLSCSPISGHRSVSWYQQTPGQGLQFLFEYFSETQRNKGNFPGRFSGRQFSNSRSEMNVSTLELGDSALYLCASSLERGSGNSPLHFGNGTRLTVT.

This chain joins TRBV2 and TRBJ2-7; tentative D call: TRBD1 (5 bases). Between the trimmed V and J ends, which lost 5 bases and 6 bases, there was a span of 8 bases. The CDR3 sequence is 11 residues long. Germline-derived CDR1 and CDR2 are SNHLY and FYNNEI. CDR3 nucleotides: TGTGCCAGCAGTTCAGGGATCGAGCAGTACTTC. This gives the protein CASSSGIEQYF.

This chain joins TRBV13 and TRBJ1-1, with D perhaps matching TRBD1 (6 bases). V lost 5 bases, J lost 6 bases, and 28 bases lay in between. CDR3 size: 18 residues. CDR1 and CDR2 from the germline V gene are PRHDT and FYEKMQ (reference sequence). The DNA of the CDR3 is TGTGCCAGCAGCATTAGTTTTGGGCTACAGGGCCAAAACCCTGAAGCTTTCTTT. This gives the protein CASSISFGLQGQNPEAFF.

The chain has TRBV5-1 and TRBJ2-1, with 9 positions matching TRBD1. Trimming at V came to 5 bases and at J to 3 bases, leaving 6 bases not matched to a gene. Per the germline V gene, CDR1 is SGHRS and CDR2 is YFSETQ. The CDR3 loop spans 15 amino acids. Written as DNA, the CDR3 is TGCGCCAGCAGTCAGACAGGGGGGAACTACAATGAGCAGTTCTTC. Translated: CASSQTGGNYNEQFF.

The rearrangement links TRBV9 to TRBJ1-3; D gene unclear. The germline CDR1 and CDR2 sequences are SGDLS and YYNGEE. The CDR3 totals 16 residues. V was clipped by 0 bases and J by 0 bases, with 10 bases between them. The CDR3 DNA reads as TGTGCCAGCAGCGTAGGCCCTACCAACTCTGGAAACACCATATATTTT. Its protein product is CASSVGPTNSGNTIYF.

This chain joins TRBV10-3 and TRBJ2-7; TRBD2 matches 8 bases. V lost 3 bases, J lost 3 bases, and 13 bases stayed unmatched. Germline V lookup: CDR1 ENHRY, CDR2 SYGVKD. CDR3 size: 17 residues. CDR3 protein: CAISDPTRSGGVYEQYF. The DNA for the CDR3 is TGTGCCATCAGTGACCCCACCCGGAGCGGGGGCGTCTACGAGCAGTACTTC.

This chain joins TRBV5-1 and TRBJ2-5; 10 nucleotides line up with TRBD1. The length of the CDR3 is 14 residues. V was clipped by 4 bases and J by 3 bases; unmatched bases: 3. Germline V gene sequence: CDR1 SGHRS, CDR2 YFSETQ. The CDR3 DNA sequence: TGCGCCAGCAGCCCGGGACAGGGGAAAGAGACCCAGTACTTC. Protein: CASSPGQGKETQYF.

The V call is TRBV11-2, the J call TRBJ2-3; TRBD1 might be the D (6 bases). V was shortened by 4 bases and J by 1 base, with 15 bases between the two germline ends. Germline lookup yields CDR1 SGHAT and CDR2 FQNNGV. This CDR3 is built from 16 residues. This CDR3 is CASSWPQGLRTDTQYF. The CDR3 DNA reads as TGTGCCAGCAGCTGGCCCCAGGGGCTGCGCACAGATACGCAGTATTTT.

J is TRBJ2-3 and V is TRBV4-3, with 7 bases lining up with TRBD2. In germline, CDR1 is LGHNA, CDR2 YSLEER. Trimming removed 1 base from V and 5 bases from J; junction bases left unmatched: 9. The CDR3 covers 16 residues. CDR3 region: CASSQVLAAGVDTQYF. Written as DNA, the CDR3 is TGCGCCAGCAGCCAAGTGCTAGCGGCCGGAGTAGATACGCAGTATTTT.

The V and J genes are TRBV10-1 and TRBJ1-4, with no clear D. Per germline, CDR1 WNHNN and CDR2 SYGVQD (reference sequence). V was shortened by 8 bases and J by 0 bases, with 16 bases between the two germline ends. The CDR3 sequence is 16 residues long. The chain's CDR3 is CASGRWMETTNEKLFF. CDR3 sequence (DNA): TGCGCCAGCGGGAGGTGGATGGAGACAACTAATGAAAAACTGTTTTTT.

A note on this clone: The junction departs from germline at one end; a sequencing error may be responsible. This sequence joins TRBV7-7 and TRBJ2-1; D is uncertain. In germline, CDR1 is SSHAT, CDR2 FNYEAQ (reference sequence). This CDR3 has 12 amino acids. CDR3: CASSPQSDEQFF. DNA for the CDR3: TGTGCTAGCAGCCCCCAGAGCGATGAGCAGTTCTTC. The variable domain in full, completed from reference TRBV7-7 and TRBJ2-1, reads GAGVSQSPRYKVTKRGQDVTLRCDPISSHATLYWYQQALGQGPEFLTYFNYEAQPDKSGLPSDRFSAERPEGSISTLTIQRTEQRDSAMYRCASSPQSDEQFFGPGTRLTVL.

The rearrangement uses TRBV4-3 and TRBJ2-7, with TRBD2 matching over 7 bases. The junction had 11 bases not matched to a gene; V was cut back by 0 bases and J by 3 bases. The CDR3 totals 17 residues. Germline loops: CDR1 LGHNA, CDR2 YSLEER. The CDR3 here is CASSQESDGGGGYEQYF. The DNA of the CDR3 is TGCGCCAGCAGCCAAGAGTCGGACGGTGGGGGGGGCTACGAGCAGTACTTC.

J is TRBJ2-2 and V is TRBV7-9, with 7 bases fitting TRBD2. Trimming cost V 5 bases and J 7 bases; bases outside gene matches: 13. Germline CDR1 reads SEHNR; CDR2 reads FQNEAQ (reference sequence). The CDR3 is made up of 16 amino acids. CDR3 in DNA: TGTGCCAGCAGCCTACGCGGTGCTAGCGGAAGCGGGGAGCTGTTTTTT. Its protein is CASSLRGASGSGELFF.

A remark on this clone: Relative to the germline gene, one junction end is altered; a read error may explain this. V gene TRBV7-7 combines with J gene TRBJ2-1; 8 positions match TRBD2. CDR3 size: 15 residues. Germline-derived CDR1 and CDR2 are SSHAT and FNYEAQ (reference sequence). CDR3 DNA: TGTGCTAGCAGCTTATATAGCGGGGACTACAATGAGCAGTTCTTC. Translated, it gives CASSLYSGDYNEQFF.